One sample yielded the 5 T cell receptor beta chains listed below, sequenced in a study of T cells in Graves' hyperthyroidism and ophthalmopathy. It was RNA transcripts that yielded the amplified TCR beta CDR3 regions. Primed by the HTBI set, a first-round RT-PCR was run on the TCR CDR3. TCRdb itself ran the multiplex PCR reads through MiXCR, one entry per CDR3 protein. The table includes about 560,000 distinct CDR3 sequences, 11% to 15% detected once. Sequences were obtained from blood. These receptors were obtained from a woman in her 40s with Graves' hyperthyroidism.

This sequence joins TRBV11-2 and TRBJ2-3; perhaps TRBD2 as D (6 bases). The CDR3 runs to 14 residues. Trimming cost V 5 bases and J 3 bases, with 12 bases left between them. Germline CDR1 SGHAT, CDR2 FQNNGV. The CDR3 reads CASSALLATDTQYF. For the CDR3, the DNA is TGTGCCAGCAGCGCCCTACTAGCAACAGATACGCAGTATTTT.

This clonotype was detected ten times or more. The chain carries TRBV20-1 and TRBJ2-1; D perhaps matches TRBD2 (6 bases). The germline CDR1 and CDR2 sequences are DFQATT and SNEGSKA (reference sequence). With 3 bases removed from V and 4 bases from J, the gap between germline ends came to 16 bases. The CDR3 is made up of 15 amino acids. The CDR3 is CSARRGSGEYNEQFF. DNA of the CDR3: TGCAGTGCTAGGAGAGGTAGCGGTGAATACAATGAGCAGTTCTTC.

The chain joins TRBV6-1 to TRBJ2-7; D not resolved. The V gene's germline CDR1 is MNHNS and CDR2 SASEGT. Trimming stripped 3 bases from V and 2 bases from J, with 17 bases between. The CDR3 has 16 amino acids. The chain's CDR3 is CASSDKLEPLPYEQYF. CDR3 coding DNA: TGTGCCAGCAGTGACAAACTCGAACCACTCCCCTACGAGCAGTACTTC.

This chain uses TRBV20-1 with TRBJ1-1, with TRBD1 matching 7 bases. Germline CDR1 reads DFQATT; CDR2 reads SNEGSKA (reference sequence). This CDR3 spans 15 amino acids. Germline trimming cut 0 bases from V and 6 bases from J; bases unmatched to any gene: 10. As DNA, the CDR3 is TGCAGTGCTAGAGACACAGGGGTCGGAGATGCTGAAGCTTTCTTT. It yields the protein CSARDTGVGDAEAFF.

This clonotype has a count of ten or more. The chain recombines TRBV20-1 with TRBJ1-1; tentatively, D is TRBD1 (6 bases). The germline gives CDR1 DFQATT, CDR2 SNEGSKA (reference sequence). The CDR3 contains 16 residues. As DNA, the CDR3 is TGCAGAAATACTCCTCTTGACAGGCCCGCGAACACTGAAGCTTTCTTT. Protein product: CRNTPLDRPANTEAFF.